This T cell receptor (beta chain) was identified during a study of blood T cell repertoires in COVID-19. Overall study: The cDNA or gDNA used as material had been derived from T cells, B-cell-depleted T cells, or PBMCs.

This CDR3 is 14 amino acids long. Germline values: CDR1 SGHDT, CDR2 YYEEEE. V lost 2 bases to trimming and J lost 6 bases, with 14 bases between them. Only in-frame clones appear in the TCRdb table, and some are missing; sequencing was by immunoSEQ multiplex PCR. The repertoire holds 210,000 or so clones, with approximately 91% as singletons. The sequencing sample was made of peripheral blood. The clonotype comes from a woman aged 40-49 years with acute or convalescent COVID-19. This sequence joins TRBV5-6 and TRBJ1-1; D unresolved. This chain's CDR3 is CASSLGAGVAEAFF. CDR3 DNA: TGTGCCAGCAGCTTAGGAGCCGGGGTGGCTGAAGCTTTCTTT.